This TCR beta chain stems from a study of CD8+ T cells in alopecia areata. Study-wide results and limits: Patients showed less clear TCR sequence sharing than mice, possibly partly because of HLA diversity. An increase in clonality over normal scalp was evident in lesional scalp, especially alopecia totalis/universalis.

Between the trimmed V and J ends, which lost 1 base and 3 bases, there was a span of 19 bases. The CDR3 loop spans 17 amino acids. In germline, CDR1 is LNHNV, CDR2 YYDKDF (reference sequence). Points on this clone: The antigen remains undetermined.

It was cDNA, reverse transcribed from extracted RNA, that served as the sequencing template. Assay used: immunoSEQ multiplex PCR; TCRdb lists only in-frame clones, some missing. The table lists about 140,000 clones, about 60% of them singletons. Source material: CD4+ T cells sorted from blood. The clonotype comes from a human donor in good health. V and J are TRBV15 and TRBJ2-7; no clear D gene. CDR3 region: CATSRGLGSGADYEQYF. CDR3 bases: TGTGCCACCAGCAGAGGGTTGGGGTCCGGAGCCGACTACGAGCAGTACTTC.